Sequencing of this T cell receptor beta chain was carried out in a study of cytomegalovirus exposure and HLA in healthy donors. Germline CDR1 LNHDA, CDR2 SQIVND (reference sequence). Trimming left V 1 base short and J 2 bases short, with 15 bases between. The CDR3 has 17 residues. The primer mix had 60 Vbeta and 13 Jbeta primers. TCRdb's table, derived via immunoSEQ multiplex PCR, lists solely in-frame clones and lacks some. The sample lists tens of thousands of clones; 75% to 80% were seen once. The chain links TRBV19 to TRBJ1-5; D gene unclear. Input material: PBMCs. The TCR sequence derives from a woman in her thirties or forties in good health and CMV-seropositive. The CDR3 DNA reads as TGTGCCAGTAGTATAGTTCGGGGAGGAAAAGGCAATCAGCCCCAGCATTTT. Translating gives CASSIVRGGKGNQPQHF.